Following are 29 T cell receptor beta chains from one sample sequenced in a study of blood T cell repertoires in COVID-19. TCRdb's copy holds only in-frame clones and misses some; the assay was immunoSEQ multiplex PCR. The repertoire holds roughly 200,000 clones, with 82% as singletons. The sequenced material came from peripheral blood. These receptors were obtained from a woman aged 60-75 years with COVID-19, enrolled during active disease.

The CDR3 coding sequence is TGTGCCAGCATCAAGACAGGGGGCCCCTACGAGCAGTACTTC. This codes for CASIKTGGPYEQYF. This rearrangement joins TRBV28 to TRBJ2-7; 10 bases are a match to TRBD1. Germline V gives CDR1 MDHEN, CDR2 SYDVKM. The J segment lost 2 bases and the V segment lost 7 bases, leaving 5 bases of the junction unmatched. This CDR3 spans 14 amino acids. The variable domain in full, with the rest retrieved from reference TRBV28 and TRBJ2-7, is DVKVTQSSRYLVKRTGEKVFLECVQDMDHENMFWYRQDPGLGLRLIYFSYDVKMKEKGDIPEGYSVSREKKERFSLILESASTNQTSMYLCASIKTGGPYEQYFGPGTRLTVT.

The chain combines TRBV18 with TRBJ2-2; 11 positions agree with TRBD2. The CDR3 has 17 residues. V lost 2 bases and J lost 6; bases outside the gene matches: 8. The germline gives CDR1 KGHSH, CDR2 LQKENI. CDR3 sequence (DNA): TGTGCCAGCTCACCAGATCTTCAACTAGCGGGGGCCGGGGAGCTGTTTTTT. As protein: CASSPDLQLAGAGELFF.

This chain joins TRBV6-2 or TRBV6-3 and TRBJ2-5; 8 nucleotides line up with TRBD2. The CDR3 consists of 16 residues. V was clipped by 2 bases and J by 5 bases; unmatched bases: 10. Germline V gene sequence: CDR1 MNHEY, CDR2 SVGEGT. CDR3 sequence reads: CASSYPSSGSGETQYF. The CDR3 nucleotides are TGTGCCAGCAGTTACCCCTCTAGCGGGTCCGGGGAGACCCAGTACTTC.

This chain uses TRBV7-2 with TRBJ1-5; 7 nucleotides match TRBD1. V lost 1 base to trimming and J lost 5 bases; unmatched junction nucleotides: 5. In germline, CDR1 is SGHTA, CDR2 FQGNSA. This CDR3 comprises 15 residues. In DNA form, the CDR3 reads TGTGCCAGCAGCTTAGGAGGGGGCCGGGATCAGCCCCAGCATTTT. Translating it yields CASSLGGGRDQPQHF. The full variable domain, its missing parts supplied by reference TRBV7-2 and TRBJ1-5, is GAGVSQSPSNKVTEKGKDVELRCDPISGHTALYWYRQSLGQGLEFLIYFQGNSAPDKSGLPSDRFSAERTGGSVSTLTIQRTQQEDSAVYLCASSLGGGRDQPQHFGDGTRLSIL.

This chain connects TRBV10-1 to TRBJ2-3; TRBD1 matches 7 bases. This CDR3 has 16 residues. The germline V gene encodes CDR1 WNHNN and CDR2 SYGVQD (reference sequence). V lost 2 bases, J lost 2 bases, and 7 bases stayed unmatched. The CDR3 sequence is CASSEVGDRITDTQYF. The DNA for the CDR3 is TGCGCCAGCAGTGAGGTGGGGGACAGAATCACAGATACGCAGTATTTT.

The chain joins TRBV10-3 to TRBJ2-7, with 15 bases fitting TRBD2. The CDR3 consists of 17 residues. V was clipped by 6 bases and J by 7 bases; unmatched bases: 13. Per germline, CDR1 ENHRY and CDR2 SYGVKD. CDR3 region: CAIRPGLAGGRGGEQYF. For the CDR3, the DNA is TGTGCCATCAGGCCGGGACTAGCGGGAGGCCGAGGTGGAGAGCAGTACTTC.

This chain joins TRBV5-1 and TRBJ2-7; 14 nucleotides align to TRBD2. Germline trimming cut 4 bases from V and 1 base from J; bases unmatched to any gene: 4. Germline loops: CDR1 SGHRS, CDR2 YFSETQ. This CDR3 is built from 16 residues. Here the CDR3 DNA reads TGCGCCAGCAGCCCCGGGACTAGCGGGAGATCCTACGAGCAGTACTTC. Amino acid sequence: CASSPGTSGRSYEQYF. Full variable domain (outside the CDR3, taken from reference TRBV5-1 and TRBJ2-7): KAGVTQTPRYLIKTRGQQVTLSCSPISGHRSVSWYQQTPGQGLQFLFEYFSETQRNKGNFPGRFSGRQFSNSRSEMNVSTLELGDSALYLCASSPGTSGRSYEQYFGPGTRLTVT.

The chain employs TRBV5-1 and TRBJ1-1; no reliable D call. With 0 bases removed from V and 1 base from J, the gap between germline ends came to 7 bases. CDR3 size: 14 residues. CDR1 is SGHRS, CDR2 YFSETQ, per germline. The CDR3 sequence is CASSLEVANTEAFF. The CDR3 DNA reads as TGCGCCAGCAGCTTGGAAGTGGCGAACACTGAAGCTTTCTTT.

This clone was detected once. V usage is TRBV5-5 and J usage is TRBJ1-4, with 9 positions matching TRBD1. J was trimmed by 8 bases and V by 3 bases; bases with no gene match: 8. The CDR3 consists of 15 residues. Germline lookup yields CDR1 SGHKS and CDR2 YYEKEE (reference sequence). The CDR3 nucleotides are TGTGCCAGCAGCTACCCACAGGGGGCGGGAGAAAAACTGTTTTTT. This codes for CASSYPQGAGEKLFF.

CDR3 amino acids: CASGIDSNQPQHF. The CDR3 DNA reads as TGTGCCTCCGGGATAGACAGCAATCAGCCCCAGCATTTT. V is TRBV30 and J is TRBJ1-5; D is unclear. Trimming shortened V by 7 bases and J by 1 base, and 11 bases separated the two germline ends. The length of the CDR3 is 13 residues. Germline V gives CDR1 GTSNPN, CDR2 SVGIG (reference sequence).

The count of this clone is one. The chain employs TRBV7-9 and TRBJ2-1, with TRBD1 matching 10 bases. Germline V gene lookup returns CDR1 SEHNR and CDR2 FQNEAQ (reference sequence). This CDR3 has 19 residues. V trimming: 5 bases; J trimming: 5 bases; junction bases outside the gene matches: 18. CDR3 in DNA: TGTGCCAGCAGCGCAGAAACGACCGCGGGACAGGGGCTAAACAATGAGCAGTTCTTC. It translates to CASSAETTAGQGLNNEQFF.

V gene TRBV25-1 combines with J gene TRBJ2-1, with 9 bases aligning to TRBD2. CDR3 size: 16 residues. Losses at the gene ends were 10 bases for V and 9 bases for J; bases not matched to a gene: 19. CDR1 and CDR2 from the germline V gene are MGHDK and SYGVNS. CDR3 loop: CAISDPLAGGPGEQFF. DNA of the CDR3: TGTGCCATCTCTGACCCCCTTGCGGGAGGGCCCGGTGAGCAGTTCTTC.

This CDR3 is CSVGTGGAGEKLFF. DNA for the CDR3: TGCAGCGTGGGTACAGGGGGCGCGGGTGAAAAACTGTTTTTT. The chain is built from TRBV29-1 and TRBJ1-4; TRBD1 aligns across 9 bases. The CDR3 is 14 amino acids. Trimming removed 6 bases from V and 7 bases from J; junction bases left unmatched: 9. Germline V gives CDR1 SQVTM, CDR2 ANQGSEA. The full variable domain, completed using reference TRBV29-1 and TRBJ1-4, is SAVISQKPSRDICQRGTSLTIQCQVDSQVTMMFWYRQQPGQSLTLIATANQGSEATYESGFVIDKFPISRPNLTFSTLTVSNMSPEDSSIYLCSVGTGGAGEKLFFGSGTQLSVL.

This chain links TRBV19 with TRBJ2-3, with 7 bases matching TRBD1. This CDR3 comprises 17 residues. V lost 9 bases and J lost 2; bases outside the gene matches: 17. Germline CDR1 and CDR2: LNHDA and SQIVND (reference sequence). The chain's CDR3 is CARRTGRKPDFTDTQYF. The CDR3 DNA sequence: TGTGCCAGGCGGACAGGCAGAAAACCTGATTTCACAGATACGCAGTATTTT. Full variable domain (rest looked up from reference TRBV19 and TRBJ2-3): DGGITQSPKYLFRKEGQNVTLSCEQNLNHDAMYWYRQDPGQGLRLIYYSQIVNDFQKGDIAEGYSVSREKKESFPLTVTSAQKNPTAFYLCARRTGRKPDFTDTQYFGPGTRLTVL.

This chain connects TRBV5-1 to TRBJ2-1; TRBD1 matches 11 bases. This CDR3 is built from 16 residues. Germline trimming cut 3 bases from V and 6 bases from J; bases unmatched to any gene: 8. CDR1 is SGHRS and CDR2 is YFSETQ in the germline V gene. The CDR3 coding sequence is TGCGCCAGCAGCTCCCTTGGACAGGGGGCTCGCAATGAGCAGTTCTTC. It encodes CASSSLGQGARNEQFF. Looking up the rest from reference TRBV5-1 and TRBJ2-1 gives the full variable domain: KAGVTQTPRYLIKTRGQQVTLSCSPISGHRSVSWYQQTPGQGLQFLFEYFSETQRNKGNFPGRFSGRQFSNSRSEMNVSTLELGDSALYLCASSSLGQGARNEQFFGPGTRLTVL.

The V call is TRBV5-4, the J call TRBJ2-3, with D possibly TRBD1 on 5 matching bases. V gave up 3 bases and J gave up 1 base, with 18 bases separating them. The CDR3 runs 17 residues. The germline gives CDR1 SGHNT, CDR2 YYREEE (reference sequence). The CDR3: CASSWGAGRIGTDTQYF. The CDR3 DNA reads as TGTGCCAGCAGCTGGGGCGCAGGACGGATTGGCACAGATACGCAGTATTTT.

The rearrangement links TRBV4-1 to TRBJ2-7, with a possible D match to TRBD1 (5 bases). The CDR3 is made up of 16 amino acids. The germline V gene has CDR1 MGHRA and CDR2 YSYEKL. Trimming removed 0 bases from V and 3 bases from J, with 15 bases in between. CDR3 region: CASSQDILDTVYEQYF. In DNA form, the CDR3 reads TGCGCCAGCAGCCAAGATATCTTGGACACCGTCTACGAGCAGTACTTC.

The V gene is TRBV29-1, the J gene TRBJ2-7; D call uncertain. The germline CDR1 and CDR2 sequences are SQVTM and ANQGSEA. Trimming left V 4 bases short and J 2 bases short, with 6 bases between. The CDR3 has 11 amino acids. The CDR3 coding sequence is TGCAGCGTTGGAGCCGCCTACGAGCAGTACTTC. Protein: CSVGAAYEQYF.

This clone was seen only a few times. The chain is built from TRBV5-1 and TRBJ2-2, with 15 bases matching TRBD2. This CDR3 contains 18 residues. V shed 4 bases and J 5 bases; nucleotides not matched to a gene: 9. The germline V gene encodes CDR1 SGHRS and CDR2 YFSETQ. In DNA, the CDR3 is TGCGCCAGCAGCCTTGGACTAGCGGGAGGGACGACTACCGGGGAGCTGTTTTTT. Amino acids: CASSLGLAGGTTTGELFF.

By proportion, this clone is medium-sized. The chain uses TRBV7-3 and TRBJ1-1; D gene unclear. The V gene's germline CDR1 is SGHTA and CDR2 FQGTGA. This CDR3 contains 13 residues. Trimming removed 3 bases at V and 1 base at J, with 6 bases between. The CDR3 loop reads CASSFNRNTEAFF. In nucleotides, the CDR3 is TGTGCCAGCAGCTTTAACAGGAACACTGAAGCTTTCTTT.

The V gene is TRBV5-4, the J gene TRBJ2-5, with 8 positions matching TRBD1. This CDR3 has 13 amino acids. Germline assignment: CDR1 SGHNT and CDR2 YYREEE (reference sequence). Losses at the gene ends were 5 bases for V and 2 bases for J; bases not matched to a gene: 2. The CDR3 DNA reads TGTGCCAGCAGTGGACAGGGACAAGAGACCCAGTACTTC. Amino acids: CASSGQGQETQYF.

V gene TRBV6-6 combines with J gene TRBJ2-2, with 7 bases lining up with TRBD1. Germline values: CDR1 MNHNY, CDR2 SVGAGI (reference sequence). The CDR3 totals 15 residues. With 5 bases clipped from V and 5 bases from J, the junction kept 8 bases outside the gene matches. In nucleotides, the CDR3 is TGTGCCAGCAGTCCCGGGACAGAATTAACCGGGGAGCTGTTTTTT. Translating it yields CASSPGTELTGELFF.

The chain combines TRBV21-1 with TRBJ2-7; no check of the table's D call, TRBD2, against the DNA was made. TRBV21-1 is recorded as a pseudogene. The CDR3 extends over 14 amino acids. CDR3 amino acids: CASLPAEDSYEQYV. The CDR3 DNA is TGTGCCAGCCTCCCTGCCGAGGATTCCTACGAGCAGTACGTC.

This chain joins TRBV5-4 and TRBJ2-5; perhaps TRBD2 as D (5 bases). V was clipped by 1 base and J by 5 bases, with 18 bases between them. This CDR3 has 16 residues. Germline V gives CDR1 SGHNT, CDR2 YYREEE (reference sequence). This CDR3 is CASSLSGIRWEETQYF. DNA of the CDR3: TGTGCCAGCAGCTTGTCTGGGATCCGCTGGGAGGAGACCCAGTACTTC.

V is TRBV3-1 (or the pseudogene TRBV3-2) and J is TRBJ1-5; TRBD1 aligns across 7 bases. Germline CDR1 is LGHDT and CDR2 is YNNKEL (reference sequence). V was pared by 1 base and J by 3 bases, with 6 bases of the junction left unmatched. The CDR3 loop spans 16 amino acids. DNA for the CDR3: TGTGCCAGCAGCCAAGGCGGTGGACAGGACAATCAGCCCCAGCATTTT. Amino acid sequence: CASSQGGGQDNQPQHF.

This rearrangement joins TRBV5-1 to TRBJ2-7; a weak D match, TRBD1 (7 bases). Between the trimmed V and J ends, which lost 4 bases and 0 bases, there was a span of 17 bases. The CDR3 runs to 16 residues. Germline V CDR1 and CDR2: SGHRS, YFSETQ. The CDR3 protein is CASSARQGDFSYEQYF. The DNA for the CDR3 is TGCGCCAGCAGCGCCAGGCAGGGGGACTTCTCCTACGAGCAGTACTTC.

V and J are TRBV29-1 and TRBJ2-7; 7 bases are shared with TRBD2. Germline V gives CDR1 SQVTM, CDR2 ANQGSEA. Unmatched junction bases numbered 17, after V lost 2 bases and J lost 4 bases. The length of the CDR3 is 17 residues. Written as DNA, the CDR3 is TGCAGCGTTGAAATAGGAGCGGGAAATAATAAGGTTTACGAGCAGTACTTC. It yields the protein CSVEIGAGNNKVYEQYF.

This clone was detected many times. V usage is TRBV9 and J usage is TRBJ1-2, with TRBD1 matching over 9 bases. The CDR3 is 16 residues long. The germline CDR1 and CDR2 sequences are SGDLS and YYNGEE. V was clipped by 4 bases and J by 3 bases; unmatched bases: 10. CDR3 loop: CASSYYDGTGHYGYTF. In nucleotides, the CDR3 is TGTGCCAGCAGCTATTACGACGGGACAGGGCACTATGGCTACACCTTC. The full variable domain, completed using reference TRBV9 and TRBJ1-2, is DSGVTQTPKHLITATGQRVTLRCSPRSGDLSVYWYQQSLDQGLQFLIQYYNGEERAKGNILERFSAQQFPDLHSELNLSSLELGDSALYFCASSYYDGTGHYGYTFGSGTRLTVV.

The chain employs TRBV12-3 or TRBV12-4 and TRBJ1-1; a weak D match, TRBD1 (5 bases). V was cut by 7 bases and J by 1 base, with 10 bases left in between. The CDR3 has 13 amino acids. CDR3 sequence reads: CASTEQANTEAFF. CDR3 sequence (DNA): TGTGCCAGCACGGAACAGGCGAACACTGAAGCTTTCTTT.